The 30 T cell receptor beta chains below were found in one sample sequenced in a study of cytomegalovirus exposure and HLA in healthy donors. The PCR made use of 60 Vbeta and 13 Jbeta primers. Produced via immunoSEQ multiplex PCR; TCRdb's table is partial and in-frame only. The repertoire has more than 150,000 clones, around 75% of them found once; the top ten carry around 5.9%. Material for sequencing was PBMCs. These receptors were collected from a woman aged 30 to 39 in good health and CMV-seropositive.

The chain is built from TRBV29-1 and TRBJ1-1; a weak D match, TRBD1 (5 bases). The CDR3 covers 12 residues. Trimming took off 2 bases at V and 6 bases at J, with 10 bases between the two ends. From germline, CDR1 is SQVTM and CDR2 ANQGSEA. The CDR3 DNA follows: TGCAGCGTTGAATGGGGGGTGGCTGAAGCTTTCTTT. Translated, it gives CSVEWGVAEAFF.

This CDR3 is CASQGEPYEQYF. The CDR3 DNA follows: TGTGCCAGTCAGGGGGAACCCTACGAGCAGTACTTC. The J gene is TRBJ2-5, the V gene TRBV2, with TRBD1 matching 7 bases. The end of the DNA is better explained by TRBJ2-7, so the J call may be wrong. In germline, CDR1 is SNHLY, CDR2 FYNNEI. The CDR3 runs to 12 residues.

The V and J genes are TRBV4-2 and TRBJ2-5, with 7 nucleotides matching TRBD1. The CDR3 consists of 15 residues. The germline V gene encodes CDR1 LGHNA and CDR2 YNFKEQ. Trimming took 3 bases from V and 2 from J; bases not matched to a gene: 6. The CDR3 is CASSHSGGRQETQYF. As DNA, the CDR3 is TGTGCCAGCAGCCATTCAGGGGGACGGCAAGAGACCCAGTACTTC.

The chain is built from TRBV11-2 and TRBJ2-7; TRBD1 agrees at 9 bases. This CDR3 contains 15 residues. The J segment lost 5 bases and the V segment lost 5 bases, leaving 10 bases of the junction unmatched. Germline loops: CDR1 SGHAT, CDR2 FQNNGV. The CDR3 nucleotides read TGTGCCAGCAGCGCTCACCGGGACAGGGCTCACGAGCAGTACTTC. This sequence encodes CASSAHRDRAHEQYF.

This sequence joins TRBV5-6 and TRBJ2-7; possibly TRBD2 for D (6 bases). Germline CDR1 is SGHDT and CDR2 is YYEEEE. The ends were cut back, 5 bases at V and 2 bases at J, with 11 bases in the middle. This CDR3 has 13 residues. CDR3 DNA sequence: TGTGCCAGCAGTCGGTGGGGGGCCTACGAGCAGTACTTC. The encoded protein is CASSRWGAYEQYF. The entire variable domain, with the rest obtained from reference TRBV5-6 and TRBJ2-7, is as follows: DAGVTQSPTHLIKTRGQQVTLRCSPKSGHDTVSWYQQALGQGPQFIFQYYEEEERQRGNFPDRFSGHQFPNYSSELNVNALLLGDSALYLCASSRWGAYEQYFGPGTRLTVT.

The rearrangement joins TRBV5-1 to TRBJ2-7, with TRBD2 matching over 10 bases. V gave up 0 bases and J gave up 4 bases; unmatched junction bases: 16. The germline gives CDR1 SGHRS, CDR2 YFSETQ. The CDR3 loop spans 19 amino acids. The CDR3 DNA sequence: TGCGCCAGCAGCTTGGGGTTAGCGGGGGGCCCTCTTCCGTCGTACGAGCAGTACTTC. It encodes CASSLGLAGGPLPSYEQYF.

The V call is TRBV7-8, the J call TRBJ2-1; D not certain. Germline V CDR1 and CDR2: SGHVS, FQNEAQ. The CDR3 covers 14 residues. Trimming pared 7 bases from V and 3 bases from J, leaving 13 bases between. The CDR3: CASMSIRGYNEQFF. CDR3 DNA sequence: TGTGCCAGCATGAGCATAAGAGGCTACAATGAGCAGTTCTTC.

The chain employs TRBV7-2 and TRBJ1-2, with TRBD1 identical over 11 bases. From germline, CDR1 is SGHTA and CDR2 FQGNSA. The CDR3 runs to 13 residues. V trimming: 7 bases; J trimming: 11 bases; junction bases outside the gene matches: 9. The CDR3 DNA reads as TGTGCCAGCACCAAAGGGACAGGGGGTTGGTACACCTTC. Its protein is CASTKGTGGWYTF.

The chain couples TRBV4-2 to TRBJ2-7, with 9 bases fitting TRBD1. Germline V gene data show CDR1 as LGHNA and CDR2 as YNFKEQ. The CDR3 runs 15 residues. The V and J ends lost 1 base and 2 bases, in that order; junction bases with no gene match: 3. CDR3 in amino acids: CASSQAGTGTYEQYF. DNA for the CDR3: TGTGCCAGCAGCCAAGCGGGGACAGGGACCTACGAGCAGTACTTC.

This clone was picked up a small number of times. This sequence joins TRBV10-3 and TRBJ2-7; D is possibly TRBD1 (5 bases). Trimming stripped 7 bases from V and 0 bases from J, with 7 bases between. The CDR3 has 12 amino acids. Germline-derived CDR1 and CDR2 are ENHRY and SYGVKD. Written as DNA, the CDR3 is TGTGCCATCAAAGACAGCTCCTACGAGCAGTACTTC. Amino acids: CAIKDSSYEQYF.

This clone was recorded a few times. The chain couples TRBV7-9 to TRBJ1-2, with 10 bases identical to TRBD1. CDR1 is SEHNR, CDR2 FQNEAQ, per germline (reference sequence). There are 17 residues in the CDR3. With V trimmed by 5 bases and J by 8 bases, 17 bases remained unmatched. The CDR3 sequence: CASSPGGQGSSFRGYTF. CDR3 in DNA: TGTGCCAGCAGCCCTGGGGGACAGGGGTCCTCATTTCGAGGCTACACCTTC.

This clone was recorded a few times. The V gene is TRBV19, the J gene TRBJ2-1; TRBD1 aligns across 7 bases. The length of the CDR3 is 14 residues. Trimming removed 3 bases from V and 4 bases from J; junction bases left unmatched: 3. CDR1 is LNHDA and CDR2 is SQIVND in the germline V gene (reference sequence). The CDR3 DNA reads TGTGCCAGTAGTATCGGGACAGATTACAATGAGCAGTTCTTC. Protein product: CASSIGTDYNEQFF.

The chain uses TRBV6-1 and TRBJ1-5, with D tentatively TRBD1 (6 bases). The V end lost 3 bases, the J end lost 6 bases, and 15 bases lay between the germline ends. CDR1 and CDR2 (germline): MNHNS, SASEGT. CDR3 size: 15 residues. The CDR3 loop is CASSDSTGLGQPQHF. Written as DNA, the CDR3 is TGTGCCAGCAGTGACTCTACAGGGTTAGGTCAGCCCCAGCATTTT.

The chain is built from TRBV2 and TRBJ2-1; TRBD2 matches 7 bases. Germline CDR1 is SNHLY and CDR2 is FYNNEI. With V trimmed by 8 bases and J by 2 bases, 6 bases remained unmatched. This CDR3 is built from 14 residues. The CDR3 coding sequence is TGTGCCAGCGGGGGGGATGGACCCTACAATGAGCAGTTCTTC. Translating gives CASGGDGPYNEQFF.

This chain uses TRBV4-1 with TRBJ2-7, with D possibly TRBD2 on 6 matching bases. The CDR3 extends over 13 amino acids. Germline-derived CDR1 and CDR2 are MGHRA and YSYEKL. Deletions cut 3 bases from V and 8 bases from J, with 14 bases between. The CDR3 region is CASSQDYMGKQYF. CDR3 nucleotide sequence: TGCGCCAGCAGCCAGGACTACATGGGGAAGCAGTACTTC.

The chain employs TRBV21-1 and TRBJ1-3; the table gives TRBD1 as D, unverified against the DNA. TRBV21-1 is annotated as a pseudogene. CDR3 length equals 14 residues. CDR3: CASSKGDRGNTIYF. In DNA form, the CDR3 reads TGTGCCAGCAGCAAAGGGGACAGGGGTAACACCATATATTTT.

The chain links TRBV10-3 to TRBJ1-1, with D hard to call. Germline CDR1 and CDR2: ENHRY and SYGVKD. Trimming stripped 0 bases from V and 7 bases from J, with 6 bases between. This CDR3 spans 12 amino acids. CDR3 protein: CAISESSSEAFF. CDR3 in DNA: TGTGCCATCAGTGAGTCGTCGAGTGAAGCTTTCTTT.

The chain recombines TRBV5-6 with TRBJ2-3; 8 positions match TRBD2. With 6 bases clipped from V and 3 bases from J, the junction kept 21 bases outside the gene matches. CDR1 SGHDT and CDR2 YYEEEE come from the germline V gene. This CDR3 is 19 amino acids long. The DNA of the CDR3 is TGTGCCAGCACCTTTCCGGGGGGGGGAAGGGTGGGTGCAACAGATACGCAGTATTTT. This gives the protein CASTFPGGGRVGATDTQYF.

The chain is built from TRBV4-1 and TRBJ1-1; D is perhaps TRBD1 (5 bases). Deletions cut 3 bases from V and 2 bases from J, with 13 bases between. The CDR3 runs 15 residues. Germline V lookup: CDR1 MGHRA, CDR2 YSYEKL. The CDR3 nucleotides read TGCGCCAGCAGCCACTCGACAGACCGAAACACTGAAGCTTTCTTT. Its protein product is CASSHSTDRNTEAFF.

The CDR3 DNA sequence: TGTGCCAGCAGCCCCCGTCCGACTAGCGGGGCGGCCGGGGAGCTGTTTTTT. It specifies CASSPRPTSGAAGELFF. J is TRBJ2-2 and V is TRBV7-3; 11 nucleotides align to TRBD2. CDR3 length: 17 residues. V shed 5 bases, J shed 6 bases, and the junction held 11 bases outside the gene matches. The germline gives CDR1 SGHTA, CDR2 FQGTGA.

Only one count was recorded for this clone. This chain links TRBV28 with TRBJ1-5; D is uncertain. CDR1 is MDHEN and CDR2 is SYDVKM in the germline V gene. Trimming removed 5 bases from V and 9 bases from J, with 20 bases in between. This CDR3 has 15 amino acids. The CDR3 DNA sequence: TGTGCCAGCAGTCCGATGGACGGGAGTATTACGCCCCAGCATTTT. It specifies CASSPMDGSITPQHF.

A few counts support this clone. The chain joins TRBV7-8 to TRBJ2-7; D uncertain. The CDR3 is 12 amino acids. Trimming took off 4 bases at V and 4 bases at J, with 8 bases between the two ends. Germline CDR1 is SGHVS and CDR2 is FQNEAQ. This CDR3 is CASSSDLYEQYF. DNA of the CDR3: TGTGCCAGCAGCTCTGACTTGTACGAGCAGTACTTC.

This chain joins TRBV7-9 and TRBJ2-1, with 8 bases that match TRBD2. V was pared by 6 bases and J by 4 bases, with 11 bases of the junction left unmatched. Per germline, CDR1 SEHNR and CDR2 FQNEAQ (reference sequence). This CDR3 contains 16 residues. The CDR3 loop reads CASSQILAGSYNEQFF. DNA for the CDR3: TGTGCCAGCAGTCAGATCCTAGCGGGCTCATACAATGAGCAGTTCTTC.

V usage is TRBV29-1 and J usage is TRBJ2-2, with TRBD1 identical over 9 bases. The CDR3 length is 16 residues. Germline CDR1 and CDR2: SQVTM and ANQGSEA. V gave up 6 bases and J gave up 5 bases; unmatched junction bases: 13. The CDR3 DNA reads as TGCAGCGTGTACGAAAGCGGGACAGGGAAAACCGGGGAGCTGTTTTTT. This encodes CSVYESGTGKTGELFF.

The chain carries TRBV6-5 and TRBJ2-2; TRBD1 matches 7 bases. The CDR3 consists of 16 residues. Germline V gives CDR1 MNHEY, CDR2 SVGAGI. V lost 2 bases, J lost 3 bases, and 6 bases stayed unmatched. CDR3 protein: CASSYLGQSYTGELFF. The CDR3 DNA reads TGTGCCAGCAGTTACCTGGGACAGTCATACACCGGGGAGCTGTTTTTT.

On this clone: A junction boundary mismatches the germline segment, possibly from a read error. The CDR3 region has the DNA TGTTCCAGCAGCTCCGGGACTAGCGGGCGCTCCTACGAGCAGTACTTC. Translation gives CSSSSGTSGRSYEQYF. This chain links TRBV7-9 with TRBJ2-7; 12 bases align to TRBD2. The CDR3 is made up of 16 amino acids. Germline V gene sequence: CDR1 SEHNR, CDR2 FQNEAQ (reference sequence).

This clone showed up just once. The chain joins TRBV6-5 to TRBJ1-2; D is unresolved. CDR3 size: 13 residues. In germline, CDR1 is MNHEY, CDR2 SVGAGI. V dropped 5 bases and J dropped 8 bases, with 15 bases sitting between them. CDR3 in DNA: TGTGCCAGCAGTCCATGGGAGACGGCAGGCTACACCTTC. It encodes CASSPWETAGYTF.

V gene TRBV10-3 combines with J gene TRBJ2-1; 8 bases agree with TRBD2. V trimming: 10 bases; J trimming: 7 bases; junction bases outside the gene matches: 9. This CDR3 is 13 amino acids long. Per germline, CDR1 ENHRY and CDR2 SYGVKD. Here the CDR3 DNA reads TGTGCCACGCGCCTAGTAGCGGGGAATGAGCAGTTCTTC. It codes for CATRLVAGNEQFF.

The V call is TRBV9, the J call TRBJ1-3; tentative D call: TRBD1 (5 bases). CDR1 is SGDLS and CDR2 is YYNGEE in the germline V gene. Trimming took off 2 bases at V and 3 bases at J, with 9 bases between the two ends. The CDR3 covers 14 residues. This CDR3 is CASSVGDSGNTIYF. CDR3 in DNA: TGTGCCAGCAGCGTCGGAGACAGTGGAAACACCATATATTTT.

The chain couples TRBV9 to TRBJ2-5, with TRBD2 matching 11 bases. J lost 2 bases, V lost 7 bases, and 16 bases had no gene match. This CDR3 has 18 amino acids. Germline V gene sequence: CDR1 SGDLS, CDR2 YYNGEE. CDR3 sequence (DNA): TGTGCCAGCTCCTCCAGTACTATAGCGGGAGGGAGACAAGAGACCCAGTACTTC. Translation gives CASSSSTIAGGRQETQYF.